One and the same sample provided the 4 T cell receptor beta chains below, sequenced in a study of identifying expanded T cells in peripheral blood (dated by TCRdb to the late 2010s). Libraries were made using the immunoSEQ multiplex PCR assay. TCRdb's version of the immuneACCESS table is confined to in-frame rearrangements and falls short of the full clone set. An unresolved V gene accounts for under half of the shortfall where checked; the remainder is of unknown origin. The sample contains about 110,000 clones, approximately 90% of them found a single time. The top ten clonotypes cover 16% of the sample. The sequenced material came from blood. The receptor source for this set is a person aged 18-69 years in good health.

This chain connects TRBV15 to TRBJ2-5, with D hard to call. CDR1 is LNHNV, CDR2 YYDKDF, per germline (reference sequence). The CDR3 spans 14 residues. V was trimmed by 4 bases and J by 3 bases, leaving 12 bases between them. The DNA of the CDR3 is TGTGCCACCAGCACGGGCCCGCACGAAGAGACCCAGTACTTC. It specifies CATSTGPHEETQYF.

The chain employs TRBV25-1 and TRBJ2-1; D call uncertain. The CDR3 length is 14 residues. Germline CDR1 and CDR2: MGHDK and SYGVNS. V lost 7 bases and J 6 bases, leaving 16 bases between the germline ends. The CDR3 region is CASMGVTLLNEQFF. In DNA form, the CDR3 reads TGTGCCAGCATGGGCGTTACATTACTCAATGAGCAGTTCTTC.

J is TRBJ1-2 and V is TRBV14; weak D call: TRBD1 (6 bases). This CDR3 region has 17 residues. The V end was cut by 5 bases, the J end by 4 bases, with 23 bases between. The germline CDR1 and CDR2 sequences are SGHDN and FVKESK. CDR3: CASSSRVGGRGGYGYTF. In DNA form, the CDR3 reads TGTGCCAGCAGCTCCCGAGTCGGAGGCAGGGGCGGCTATGGCTACACCTTC.

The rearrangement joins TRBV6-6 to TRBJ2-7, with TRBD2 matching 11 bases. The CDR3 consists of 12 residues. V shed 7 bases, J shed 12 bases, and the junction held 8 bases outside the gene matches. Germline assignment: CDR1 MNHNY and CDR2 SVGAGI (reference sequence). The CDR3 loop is CASTLAGGTLYF. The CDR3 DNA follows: TGTGCCAGCACGCTAGCGGGGGGTACACTGTACTTC.